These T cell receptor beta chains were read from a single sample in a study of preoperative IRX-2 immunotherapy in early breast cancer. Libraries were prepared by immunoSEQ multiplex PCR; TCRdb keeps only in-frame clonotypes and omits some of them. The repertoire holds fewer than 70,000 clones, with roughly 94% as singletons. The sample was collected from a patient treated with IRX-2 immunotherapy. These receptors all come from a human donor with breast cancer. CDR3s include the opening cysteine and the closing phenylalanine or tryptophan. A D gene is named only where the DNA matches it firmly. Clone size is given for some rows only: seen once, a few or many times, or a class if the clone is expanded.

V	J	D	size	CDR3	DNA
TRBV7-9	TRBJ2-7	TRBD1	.	CASSLVGQGFRYEQYF	TGTGCCAGCAGCTTAGTGGGACAGGGGTTCCGCTACGAGCAGTACTTC
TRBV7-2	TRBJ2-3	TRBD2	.	CASSFGRGGTDTQYF	TGTGCCAGCAGCTTCGGGCGGGGGGGCACAGATACGCAGTATTTT
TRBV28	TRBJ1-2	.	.	CASSLLGTTYGYTF	TGTGCCAGCAGTTTATTGGGGACAACCTATGGCTACACCTTC
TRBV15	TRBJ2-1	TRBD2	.	CATSTDSGGAGNEQFF	TGTGCCACCAGCACCGATAGCGGGGGGGCAGGCAATGAGCAGTTCTTC
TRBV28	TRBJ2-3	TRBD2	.	CASSFPLLTSGRAVRTDTQYF	TGTGCCAGCAGTTTCCCCCTCCTGACTAGCGGGAGGGCCGTTAGGACAGATACGCAGTATTTT
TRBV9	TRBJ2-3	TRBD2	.	CASSVDGGGNTDTQYF	TGTGCCAGCAGCGTAGATGGCGGGGGTAACACAGATACGCAGTATTTT
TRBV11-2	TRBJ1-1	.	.	CASSLIGGTTEAFF	TGTGCCAGCAGCTTAATCGGGGGGACCACTGAAGCTTTCTTT
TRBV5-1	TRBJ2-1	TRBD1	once	CASSPSMDRARQFF	TGCGCCAGCAGCCCGAGTATGGACAGGGCTAGGCAGTTCTTC
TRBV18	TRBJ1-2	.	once	CASSPARDSYGYTF	TGTGCCAGCTCACCGGCCAGGGATTCCTATGGCTACACCTTC
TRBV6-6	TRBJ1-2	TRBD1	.	CASRGQHYGYTF	TGTGCCAGCAGGGGACAGCACTATGGCTACACCTTC
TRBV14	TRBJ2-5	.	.	CASSQVRAVETQYF	TGTGCCAGCAGCCAAGTTCGGGCCGTGGAGACCCAGTACTTC
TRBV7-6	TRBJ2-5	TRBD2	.	CASSRLAGEGWETQYF	TGTGCCAGCAGCCGACTAGCGGGAGAAGGATGGGAGACCCAGTACTTC
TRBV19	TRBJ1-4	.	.	CASRTTRTHEKLFF	TGTGCCAGTAGAACCACGAGAACACATGAAAAACTGTTTTTT
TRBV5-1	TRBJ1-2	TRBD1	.	CASSPTGNGYTF	TGCGCCAGCAGCCCGACAGGGAATGGCTACACCTTC
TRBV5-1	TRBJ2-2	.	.	CASSRRVGDTGELFF	TGCGCCAGCAGCAGAAGAGTGGGGGACACCGGGGAGCTGTTTTTT
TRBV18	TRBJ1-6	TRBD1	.	CASSLLTGASAPLHF	TGTGCCAGCTCACTCTTGACAGGGGCTAGTGCACCCCTCCACTTT
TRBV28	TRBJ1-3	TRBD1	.	CASSRRTGGSGNTIYF	TGTGCCAGCAGCCGCCGGACAGGGGGATCTGGAAACACCATATATTTT
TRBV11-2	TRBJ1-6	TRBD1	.	CASRRGPRGGFSYNSPLHF	TGTGCCAGCAGGAGGGGGCCCAGAGGTGGGTTCTCCTATAATTCACCCCTCCACTTT
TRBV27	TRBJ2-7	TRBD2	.	CASSDPGTRVYEQYF	TGTGCCAGCAGCGATCCCGGGACTAGGGTCTACGAGCAGTACTTC
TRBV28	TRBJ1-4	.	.	CASSLWVGKLFF	TGTGCCAGCAGTTTATGGGTCGGAAAACTGTTTTTT
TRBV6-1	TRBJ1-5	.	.	CASSEGGSWQPQHF	TGTGCCAGCAGTGAGGGGGGGAGCTGGCAGCCCCAGCATTTT
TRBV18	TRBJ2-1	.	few	CASSPFGLRDNEQFF	TGTGCCAGCTCACCATTTGGGTTGAGGGACAATGAGCAGTTCTTC
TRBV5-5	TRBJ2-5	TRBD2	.	CASSPGTTMRGVQETQYF	TGTGCCAGCAGCCCTGGGACTACAATGCGCGGGGTTCAAGAGACCCAGTACTTC
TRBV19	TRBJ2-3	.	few	CASSIGDRYTDTQYF	TGTGCCAGTAGTATAGGCGACAGATACACAGATACGCAGTATTTT
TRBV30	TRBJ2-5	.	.	CAWSVRLWYQETQYF	TGTGCCTGGAGTGTCCGACTCTGGTACCAAGAGACCCAGTACTTC
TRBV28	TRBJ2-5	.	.	CASSFQRTLGTQYF	TGTGCCAGCAGTTTCCAACGGACGCTGGGGACCCAGTACTTC
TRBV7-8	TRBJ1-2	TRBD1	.	CASSSPNRGYYGYTF	TGTGCCAGCAGCTCTCCCAACAGGGGGTACTATGGCTACACCTTC
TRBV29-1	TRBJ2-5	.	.	CSADYQETQYF	TGCAGCGCAGACTATCAAGAGACCCAGTACTTC
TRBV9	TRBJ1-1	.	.	CASSPRGEARGNTEAFF	TGTGCCAGCAGCCCTCGCGGGGAAGCTCGGGGGAACACTGAAGCTTTCTTT
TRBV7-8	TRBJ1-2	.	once	CASSLRIGGYGYTF	TGTGCCAGCAGCTTACGGATAGGGGGCTATGGCTACACCTTC
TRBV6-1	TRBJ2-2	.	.	CASSQVRTGELFF	TGTGCCAGCAGTCAGGTCCGAACGGGGGAGCTGTTTTTT
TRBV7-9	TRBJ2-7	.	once	CASSLTETYEQYF	TGTGCCAGCAGCTTAACGGAAACCTACGAGCAGTACTTC
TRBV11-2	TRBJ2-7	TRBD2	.	CASRLAGGVYEQYF	TGTGCCAGCAGGTTAGCGGGGGGGGTCTACGAGCAGTACTTC
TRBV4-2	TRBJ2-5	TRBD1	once	CASSQAQGEETQYF	TGTGCCAGCAGCCAAGCACAGGGGGAGGAGACCCAGTACTTC
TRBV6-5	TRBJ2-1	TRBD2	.	CASSYSHGGDAEQFF	TGTGCCAGCAGTTACTCGCACGGGGGGGATGCTGAGCAGTTCTTC
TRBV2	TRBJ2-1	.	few	CVQSSYNEQFF	TGTGTGCAGAGCTCCTACAATGAGCAGTTCTTC
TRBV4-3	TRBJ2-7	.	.	CASSLEKRISVDGQYF	TGCGCCAGCAGCTTAGAAAAGAGGATCTCTGTGGACGGGCAGTACTTC
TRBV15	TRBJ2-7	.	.	CATSRDRRYEQYF	TGTGCCACCAGCAGAGATCGGAGGTACGAGCAGTACTTC
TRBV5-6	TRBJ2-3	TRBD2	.	CASSLGLGLSGTDTQYF	TGTGCCAGCAGCCTGGGACTAGGGCTGAGCGGCACAGATACGCAGTATTTT
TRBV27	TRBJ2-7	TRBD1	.	CASSPQGARGPYEQYF	TGTGCCAGCAGTCCCCAGGGGGCCCGGGGTCCCTACGAGCAGTACTTC
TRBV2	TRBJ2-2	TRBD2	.	CASSLTSGTVGELFF	TGTGCCAGCAGTCTGACTAGCGGGACTGTCGGGGAGCTGTTTTTT
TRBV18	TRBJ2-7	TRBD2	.	CASSTRASGTYEQYF	TGTGCCAGCTCCACCCGGGCTAGCGGGACCTACGAGCAGTACTTC
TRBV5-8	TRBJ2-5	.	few	CASSPRGRGQETQYF	TGTGCCAGCAGCCCGAGGGGGCGGGGGCAAGAGACCCAGTACTTC
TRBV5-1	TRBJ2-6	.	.	CASSFLGSGANVLTF	TGCGCCAGCAGCTTTCTAGGGTCTGGGGCCAACGTCCTGACTTTC
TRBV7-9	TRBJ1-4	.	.	CASARTPEGKLFF	TGTGCCAGTGCCCGTACGCCCGAGGGAAAACTGTTTTTT
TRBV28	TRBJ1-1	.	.	CASSWDTNTEAFF	TGTGCCAGCAGTTGGGATACGAACACTGAAGCTTTCTTT
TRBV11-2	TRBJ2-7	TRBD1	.	CASSLVYGTGREQYF	TGTGCCAGCAGCTTAGTCTACGGGACAGGGCGCGAGCAGTACTTC
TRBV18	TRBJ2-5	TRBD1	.	CASSLWTGLQETQYF	TGTGCCAGCTCACTGTGGACAGGCCTACAAGAGACCCAGTACTTC
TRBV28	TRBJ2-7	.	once	CASSSSNEQYF	TGTGCCAGCAGTTCCTCAAACGAGCAGTACTTC
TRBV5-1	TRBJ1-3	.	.	CASSLEKSSGNTIYF	TGCGCCAGCAGCTTGGAGAAATCCTCTGGAAACACCATATATTTT
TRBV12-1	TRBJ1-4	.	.	CASSDARPPGQGLIPTNEKLFF	TGTGCCAGCAGCGACGCACGCCCCCCGGGACAGGGGTTGATCCCAACTAATGAAAAACTGTTTTTT
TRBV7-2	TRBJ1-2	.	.	CASSLTGTYGYTF	TGTGCCAGCAGCTTAACAGGTACCTATGGCTACACCTTC
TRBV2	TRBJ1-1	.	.	CASSEPPPGNTEAFF	TGTGCCAGCAGTGAACCCCCTCCAGGGAACACTGAAGCTTTCTTT
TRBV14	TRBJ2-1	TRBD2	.	CASSLRSGGSYNEQFF	TGTGCCAGCAGCCTGAGGTCGGGGGGCTCCTACAATGAGCAGTTCTTC